These T cell receptor beta chains were read from a single sample in a study of metastatic and nonmetastatic thyroid tumors. TCRdb re-clonotyped the PCR reads through MiXCR. This table holds tens of thousands of clones, roughly 12% found once. The sample taken for sequencing was blood. These receptors were taken from a female donor with papillary thyroid cancer or a benign thyroid nodule (not recorded which). Some clones in this sample may be carry-over from other donors' samples. CDR3s include the opening cysteine and the closing phenylalanine or tryptophan. D genes are given only for firm matches. The listing skips clone size in some rows; elsewhere it reads once, few, many or a size class.

clone size,V gene,D gene,J gene,CDR3 DNA,CDR3 protein
many,TRBV20-1,TRBD2,TRBJ2-7,TGCAGTGCTAGTCCCTTGCGGGGGGCCTCCTACGAGCAGTACTTC,CSASPLRGASYEQYF
many,TRBV4-1,TRBD2,TRBJ2-1,TGCGCCAGCAGCCAGGGTAGCGGGAGTTCAAATGAGCAGTTCTTC,CASSQGSGSSNEQFF
many,TRBV20-1,TRBD2,TRBJ2-5,TGCAGTGCTTCAAAGCGGGAGGCCCAAGAGACCCAGTACTTC,CSASKREAQETQYF
many,TRBV29-1,NA,TRBJ2-1,TGCAGCGTCCTTGGGCCGGTCTCCAGCTCCTACAATGAGCAGTTCTTC,CSVLGPVSSSYNEQFF
many,TRBV5-4,TRBD2,TRBJ2-5,TGTGCCAGCAGCTTGGTTTCTAGCGGGGAGACCCAGTACTTC,CASSLVSSGETQYF
many,TRBV18,NA,TRBJ1-5,TGTGCCAGCTCACAAAGCAGGGTCAATCAGCCCCAGCATTTT,CASSQSRVNQPQHF
medium-sized,TRBV4-3,TRBD2,TRBJ2-1,TGCGCCAGCAGCCTAGCGGGAGGCACCTACAATGAGCAGTTCTTC,CASSLAGGTYNEQFF
many,TRBV19,TRBD1,TRBJ1-4,TGTGCCAGTAGCAAGACAGGGTTCAGGGGATGGGATGAAAAACTGTTTTTT,CASSKTGFRGWDEKLFF
many,TRBV20-1,TRBD1,TRBJ2-7,TGCAGTGCTAGGGACAGGAATGCCTACGAGCAGTACTTC,CSARDRNAYEQYF
NA,TRBV3-1,NA,TRBJ1-2,TGTGCCAGCAGCCAAGAGTGGGGTTATGGCTACACCTTC,CASSQEWGYGYTF
many,TRBV5-1,TRBD2,TRBJ2-2,TGCGCCAGCAGGAGGGTAGCGGGAGGCACCGGGGAGCTGTTTTTT,CASRRVAGGTGELFF
NA,TRBV9,TRBD1,TRBJ2-7,TGTGCCAGCAGCGAGGGACAGGGGGGCGCGTGCTACGAGCAATACTTC,CASSEGQGGACYEQYF
many,TRBV24-1,NA,TRBJ2-3,TGTGCCACCAGTGATTCTACCCGAGGGGGGAGCACAGATACGCAGTATTTT,CATSDSTRGGSTDTQYF
many,TRBV2,TRBD2,TRBJ2-2,TGTGCCAGCAGTGATGCCGCGGGAGGGCCTTGGACCGGGGAGCTGTTTTTT,CASSDAAGGPWTGELFF
few,TRBV29-1,NA,TRBJ2-1,TGCAGCGTTCTAGGGGAGGCTAAGCAGTTCTTC,CSVLGEAKQFF
few,TRBV6-2/TRBV6-3,NA,TRBJ1-5,TGTGCCAGCAGTACCCGCATGACAGCAGGCAATCAGCCCCAGCATTTT,CASSTRMTAGNQPQHF